The 25 T cell receptor beta chains in this list originate from one sample, sequenced in a study of blood T cell repertoires in COVID-19. The protocol was immunoSEQ multiplex PCR, while the TCRdb copy is restricted to in-frame clones and leaves out a portion. The sample holds some 240,000 clones, about four fifths seen once. The specimen was peripheral blood. The receptors derive from a woman of 80 years or more with acute or convalescent COVID-19.

This chain uses TRBV19 with TRBJ1-1, with TRBD1 matching over 8 bases. V lost 0 bases, J lost 6 bases, and 3 bases stayed unmatched. The CDR3 is 14 residues long. Germline CDR1 and CDR2: LNHDA and SQIVND (reference sequence). The CDR3 DNA reads as TGTGCCAGTAGTATAGAGTTACAGGGGGCTGAAGCTTTCTTT. Protein sequence: CASSIELQGAEAFF.

This chain joins TRBV3-1 (or the pseudogene TRBV3-2) and TRBJ1-2, with D possibly TRBD1 on 6 matching bases. The CDR3 contains 14 residues. Germline V CDR1 and CDR2: LGHDT, YNNKEL (reference sequence). V lost 4 bases, J lost 8 bases, and 17 bases lay in between. CDR3 region: CASSLRAAGEGYTF. CDR3 coding DNA: TGTGCCAGCAGCCTAAGAGCGGCAGGGGAAGGCTACACCTTC.

This clone was observed a few times. The CDR3 here is CASSARGTGGKNIQYF. DNA of the CDR3: TGTGCCAGCAGCGCACGGGGGACGGGGGGCAAAAACATTCAGTACTTC. The gene calls are TRBV4-2 and TRBJ2-4; 7 positions match TRBD2. V lost 5 bases and J lost 3; bases outside the gene matches: 10. Germline V lookup: CDR1 LGHNA, CDR2 YNFKEQ. The CDR3 is 16 residues long.

The chain recombines TRBV7-9 with TRBJ2-2, with a weak D call TRBD1 (5 bases). The germline V gene encodes CDR1 SEHNR and CDR2 FQNEAQ (reference sequence). Between the trimmed V and J ends, which lost 2 bases and 1 base, there was a span of 5 bases. The CDR3 has 14 residues. CDR3 sequence reads: CASSLTGNTGELFF. The CDR3 coding sequence is TGTGCCAGCAGCTTAACAGGGAACACCGGGGAGCTGTTTTTT.

The V and J genes are TRBV5-1 and TRBJ1-2, with D possibly TRBD1 on 5 matching bases. In germline, CDR1 is SGHRS, CDR2 YFSETQ. The V end lost 1 base, the J end lost 2 bases, and 12 bases lay between the germline ends. This CDR3 region has 15 residues. CDR3: CASSLSSAGNYGYTF. The CDR3 DNA follows: TGCGCCAGCAGCTTGAGTTCGGCAGGGAACTATGGCTACACCTTC.

This clone was observed a single time. The chain carries TRBV3-1 (or the pseudogene TRBV3-2) and TRBJ2-7; 9 nucleotides match TRBD1. Germline V CDR1 and CDR2: LGHDT, YNNKEL (reference sequence). This CDR3 is built from 16 residues. The junction had 8 bases not matched to a gene; V was cut back by 2 bases and J by 3 bases. The CDR3 DNA reads TGTGCCAGCAGCCAAACCCCCGGGACAGGGATCTACGAGCAGTACTTC. Translating gives CASSQTPGTGIYEQYF.

J is TRBJ2-7 and V is TRBV28, with 9 bases lining up with TRBD1. The germline V gene has CDR1 MDHEN and CDR2 SYDVKM. The CDR3 has 14 residues. V lost 4 bases to trimming and J lost 3 bases; unmatched junction nucleotides: 4. CDR3 DNA sequence: TGTGCCAGCAGTTGGGGACAGGGCGGCTACGAGCAGTACTTC. The encoded protein is CASSWGQGGYEQYF.

V and J are TRBV4-1 and TRBJ2-1; 9 bases agree with TRBD2. The CDR3 length is 17 residues. Germline loops: CDR1 MGHRA, CDR2 YSYEKL. V lost 2 bases to trimming and J lost 9 bases; unmatched junction nucleotides: 14. As DNA, the CDR3 is TGCGCCAGCAGCCAACCCACCGGGGGCGGGGGGGCCCGTGAGCAGTTCTTC. Protein product: CASSQPTGGGGAREQFF.

The chain uses TRBV19 and TRBJ2-1; 7 bases are shared with TRBD2. CDR1 LNHDA and CDR2 SQIVND come from the germline V gene (reference sequence). The CDR3 contains 13 residues. Trimming at V came to 7 bases and at J to 5 bases, leaving 5 bases not matched to a gene. CDR3: CASNLGTNNEQFF. The CDR3 DNA reads TGTGCCAGTAACTTAGGGACTAACAATGAGCAGTTCTTC.

This clone was picked up a small number of times. J is TRBJ1-2 and V is TRBV27; 9 positions agree with TRBD1. The germline gives CDR1 MNHEY, CDR2 SMNVEV (reference sequence). This CDR3 is 16 amino acids long. V shed 0 bases and J 8 bases; nucleotides not matched to a gene: 10. The CDR3 bases are TGTGCCAGCAGTTTATCCTTGGGACAGGGAGGACGGGGCTACACCTTC. This translates into CASSLSLGQGGRGYTF.

V and J are TRBV5-4 and TRBJ2-3, with D maybe TRBD1 (5 bases). CDR1 is SGHNT, CDR2 YYREEE, per germline (reference sequence). The CDR3 is made up of 14 amino acids. Trimming cost V 1 base and J 0 bases, with 6 bases left between them. CDR3 loop: CASSLRQSTDTQYF. CDR3 sequence (DNA): TGTGCCAGCAGCTTGAGACAGAGCACAGATACGCAGTATTTT.

The table lists this clone with a count of one. This chain uses TRBV12-3 or TRBV12-4 with TRBJ1-2; the D is unclear. The CDR3 consists of 12 residues. V dropped 6 bases and J dropped 5 bases, with 10 bases sitting between them. CDR3 nucleotide sequence: TGTGCCAGCAGCTCTCAGGATTATGGCTACACCTTC. Translation gives CASSSQDYGYTF.

The V call is TRBV7-6, the J call TRBJ2-7; tentatively, D is TRBD2 (6 bases). This CDR3 is built from 14 residues. V lost 4 bases, J lost 3 bases, and 13 bases lay in between. Germline loops: CDR1 SGHVS, CDR2 FNYEAQ. The CDR3 nucleotides read TGTGCCAGCAGCTCCGATGGCGGGAACTACGAGCAGTACTTC. Its protein product is CASSSDGGNYEQYF.

V usage is TRBV28 and J usage is TRBJ1-1; D is possibly TRBD1 (5 bases). The CDR3 runs to 17 residues. From germline, CDR1 is MDHEN and CDR2 SYDVKM. Trimming removed 5 bases from V and 2 bases from J, with 21 bases in between. The CDR3 bases are TGTGCCAGCAGTCCCACGGGGGGACTCTGGACTAACACTGAAGCTTTCTTT. It codes for CASSPTGGLWTNTEAFF.

J is TRBJ2-7 and V is TRBV6-5; 8 nucleotides match TRBD1. The V gene end was trimmed by 6 bases and the J gene end by 4 bases; junction bases not matched to a gene: 11. CDR1 is MNHEY and CDR2 is SVGAGI in the germline V gene. The CDR3 contains 15 residues. CDR3 DNA sequence: TGTGCCAGCAGAGGCCCGGGACAGGCTTTATACGAGCAGTACTTC. It encodes CASRGPGQALYEQYF.

V and J are TRBV7-3 and TRBJ2-3, with a tentative D call TRBD2 (6 bases). The germline gives CDR1 SGHTA, CDR2 FQGTGA. The length of the CDR3 is 16 residues. The V and J ends lost 1 base and 1 base respectively, with 12 bases between them. The CDR3 loop reads CASSLIGGGGTDTQYF. In DNA, the CDR3 is TGTGCCAGCAGCTTAATCGGTGGCGGGGGCACAGATACGCAGTATTTT.

The rearrangement uses TRBV20-1 and TRBJ2-7; possible D gene TRBD2, 6 bases. Germline V gene lookup returns CDR1 DFQATT and CDR2 SNEGSKA (reference sequence). The V end lost 6 bases, the J end lost 5 bases, and 11 bases lay between the germline ends. This CDR3 region has 11 residues. The CDR3 region is CSAPRGNEQYF. For the CDR3, the DNA is TGCAGTGCGCCGCGGGGAAACGAGCAGTACTTC.

J is TRBJ1-1 and V is TRBV7-9; D is perhaps TRBD1 (6 bases). This CDR3 spans 14 amino acids. Per the germline V gene, CDR1 is SEHNR and CDR2 is FQNEAQ (reference sequence). The V and J ends lost 3 bases and 4 bases respectively, with 12 bases between them. The CDR3 here is CASSLRTAFTEAFF. As DNA, the CDR3 is TGTGCCAGCAGCTTGAGGACAGCGTTCACTGAAGCTTTCTTT.

The chain recombines TRBV30 with TRBJ1-6, with D possibly TRBD1 on 5 matching bases. The CDR3 has 16 amino acids. Trimming left V 4 bases short and J 4 bases short, with 17 bases between. Germline loops: CDR1 GTSNPN, CDR2 SVGIG (reference sequence). The CDR3 DNA follows: TGTGCCTGGAAGGGTGGGGGAGGAGGATATAATTCACCCCTCCACTTT. This encodes CAWKGGGGGYNSPLHF.

This clone was observed a handful of times. V gene TRBV2 combines with J gene TRBJ2-1; 11 bases are shared with TRBD2. With 6 bases clipped from V and 6 bases from J, the junction kept 10 bases outside the gene matches. The CDR3 has 16 residues. In germline, CDR1 is SNHLY, CDR2 FYNNEI. The CDR3 here is CASRLSSGGTFNEQFF. As DNA, the CDR3 is TGTGCCAGCAGACTCTCTAGCGGGGGGACCTTCAATGAGCAGTTCTTC.

The rearrangement joins TRBV14 to TRBJ2-2; D gene ambiguous. Germline CDR1 reads SGHDN; CDR2 reads FVKESK. Trimming shortened V by 1 base and J by 6 bases, and 9 bases separated the two germline ends. There are 14 residues in the CDR3. The CDR3 loop reads CASSQVRGPGELFF. In nucleotides, the CDR3 is TGTGCCAGCAGCCAAGTAAGAGGTCCCGGGGAGCTGTTTTTT.

The rearrangement uses TRBV5-1 and TRBJ1-2; 8 positions match TRBD1. V shed 2 bases and J 4 bases; nucleotides not matched to a gene: 7. The CDR3 runs 15 residues. Germline loops: CDR1 SGHRS, CDR2 YFSETQ. The CDR3 sequence is CASSFQGQGSYGYTF. CDR3 bases: TGCGCCAGCAGCTTCCAAGGACAGGGCTCCTATGGCTACACCTTC.

The rearrangement links TRBV18 to TRBJ1-4, with 7 positions matching TRBD1. J was trimmed by 4 bases and V by 3 bases; bases with no gene match: 5. The germline gives CDR1 KGHSH, CDR2 LQKENI. The CDR3 length is 15 residues. CDR3 DNA sequence: TGTGCCAGCTCACCGAGCCCAGGGGGTAATGAAAAACTGTTTTTT. This codes for CASSPSPGGNEKLFF.

V usage is TRBV7-9 and J usage is TRBJ1-5; D not certain. This CDR3 comprises 13 residues. V shed 5 bases and J shed 3 bases, with 8 bases lying between them. CDR1 and CDR2 from the germline V gene are SEHNR and FQNEAQ (reference sequence). The CDR3 DNA follows: TGTGCCAGCAGCCCCAGTTCCAATCAGCCCCAGCATTTT. Its translation: CASSPSSNQPQHF. Based on the CDR3 plus reference TRBV7-9 and TRBJ1-5, the full variable domain is DTGVSQNPRHKITKRGQNVTFRCDPISEHNRLYWYRQTLGQGPEFLTYFQNEAQLEKSRLLSDRFSAERPKGSFSTLEIQRTEQGDSAMYLCASSPSSNQPQHFGDGTRLSIL.

The chain couples TRBV6-5 to TRBJ2-5, with TRBD1 as a possible D gene (6 bases). V gave up 1 base and J gave up 2 bases, with 11 bases separating them. CDR3 length: 15 residues. Looked up from germline, CDR1 is MNHEY and CDR2 is SVGAGI. The CDR3 DNA reads as TGTGCCAGCAGTTACTTCCTTGACAGGCAAGAGACCCAGTACTTC. Translating gives CASSYFLDRQETQYF.